This TCR beta chain was captured by sequencing in a study of OX40 agonist ivuxolimab in advanced cancers. Study context: Patients received the agonistic anti-OX40 (CD134) antibody ivuxolimab. Study conclusions and caveats: CD4+ and CD8+ blood T cells expanded clonally by week 6 at 0.1 to 3.0 mg/kg.

Data came from immunoSEQ multiplex PCR; TCRdb stores just in-frame clones and leaves some out. Of 50,000 or so clones in the sample, 65% to 85% were seen once. In the case of this clone: Its matching antigen is unknown.

The receptor comes from an adult with an advanced solid tumor such as melanoma, head and neck, liver or kidney cancer. Sequenced material: CD4+ or CD8+ T cells sorted from blood, taken in a trial of the OX40 agonist ivuxolimab.

CDR3 loop: CSVGTGPNQPQHF. The CDR3 nucleotides read TGCAGCGTTGGGACAGGGCCCAATCAGCCCCAGCATTTT. The rearrangement joins TRBV29-1 to TRBJ1-5, with 8 bases aligning to TRBD1. The CDR3 runs to 13 residues. Germline CDR1 and CDR2: SQVTM and ANQGSEA. The J segment lost 3 bases and the V segment lost 4 bases, leaving 2 bases of the junction unmatched.